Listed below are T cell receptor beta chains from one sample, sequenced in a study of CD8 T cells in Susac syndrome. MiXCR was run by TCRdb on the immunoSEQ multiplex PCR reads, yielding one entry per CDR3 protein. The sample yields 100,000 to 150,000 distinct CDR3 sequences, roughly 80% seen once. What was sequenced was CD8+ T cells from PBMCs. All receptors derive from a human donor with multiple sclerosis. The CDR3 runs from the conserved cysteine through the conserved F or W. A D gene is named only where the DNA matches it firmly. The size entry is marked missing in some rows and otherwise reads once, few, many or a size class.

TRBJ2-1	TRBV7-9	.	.	CASSLGVALVEDEQFF	TGTGCCAGCAGCTTAGGGGTAGCGTTGGTAGAGGATGAGCAGTTCTTC
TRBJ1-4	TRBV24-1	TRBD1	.	CATSGTGVNEKLFF	TGTGCCACCAGTGGGACAGGGGTAAATGAAAAACTGTTTTTT
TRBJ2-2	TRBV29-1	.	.	CSVEAPTGELFF	TGCAGCGTTGAAGCCCCAACCGGGGAGCTGTTTTTT
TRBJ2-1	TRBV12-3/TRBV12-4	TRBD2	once	CASSPTSGGLNEQFF	TGTGCCAGCAGCCCTACTAGCGGGGGGCTAAATGAGCAGTTCTTC
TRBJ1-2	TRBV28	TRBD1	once	CASGQRGTAGNYGYTF	TGTGCCAGCGGACAAAGAGGGACAGCCGGGAACTATGGCTACACCTTC
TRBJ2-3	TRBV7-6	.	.	CASSHVSGQVRAVDTQYF	TGTGCCAGCAGCCACGTATCTGGGCAAGTACGGGCCGTAGATACGCAGTATTTT
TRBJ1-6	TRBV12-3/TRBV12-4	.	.	CASSFSGNSISSLHF	TGTGCCAGCAGTTTCTCTGGCAATTCAATTTCTTCCCTCCACTTT
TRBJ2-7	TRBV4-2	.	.	CASSQEDSLLYEQYF	TGTGCCAGCAGCCAAGAGGACAGCCTGCTCTACGAGCAGTACTTC
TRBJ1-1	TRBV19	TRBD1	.	CASSRDRDRDMNTEAFF	TGTGCCAGTAGTCGTGACCGGGACAGGGACATGAACACTGAAGCTTTCTTT
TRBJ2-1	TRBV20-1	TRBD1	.	CSAGDRNYNEQFF	TGCAGTGCGGGGGACAGGAACTACAATGAGCAGTTCTTC
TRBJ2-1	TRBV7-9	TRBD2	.	CASSLAGGPRGEQFF	TGTGCCAGCAGCTTAGCGGGAGGGCCCCGGGGGGAGCAGTTCTTC